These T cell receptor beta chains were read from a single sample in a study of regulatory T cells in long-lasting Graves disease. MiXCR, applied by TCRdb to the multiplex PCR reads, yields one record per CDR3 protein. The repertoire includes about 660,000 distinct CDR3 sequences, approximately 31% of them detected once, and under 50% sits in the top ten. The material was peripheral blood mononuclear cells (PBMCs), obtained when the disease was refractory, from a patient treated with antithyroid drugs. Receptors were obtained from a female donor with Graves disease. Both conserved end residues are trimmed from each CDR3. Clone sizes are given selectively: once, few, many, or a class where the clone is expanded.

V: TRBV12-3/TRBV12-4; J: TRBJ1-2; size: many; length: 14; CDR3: AIPKAGGLANYGYT
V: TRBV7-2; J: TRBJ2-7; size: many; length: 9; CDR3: ASSLAREQY
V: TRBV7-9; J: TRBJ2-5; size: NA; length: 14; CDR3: ASSPGWNSGEETQY
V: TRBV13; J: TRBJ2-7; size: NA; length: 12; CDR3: ASSWGQGADEQY
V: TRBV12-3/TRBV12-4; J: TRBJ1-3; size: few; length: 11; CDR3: ASSRFFGNTIY
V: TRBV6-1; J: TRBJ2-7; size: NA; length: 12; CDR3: ASIKTGVAYEQY
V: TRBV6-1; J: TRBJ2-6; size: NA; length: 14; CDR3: ASREMQGSGANVLT
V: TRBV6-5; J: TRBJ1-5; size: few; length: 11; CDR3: ASSYSDSKPQH
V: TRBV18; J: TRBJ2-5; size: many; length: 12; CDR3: ASSPWRQQETQY
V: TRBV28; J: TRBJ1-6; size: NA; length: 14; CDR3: ASRSVGSAYNSPLH
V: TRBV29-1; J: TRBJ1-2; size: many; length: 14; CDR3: SVWRDRAPSNYGYT
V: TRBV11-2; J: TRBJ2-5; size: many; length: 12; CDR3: ASSLASGHETQY
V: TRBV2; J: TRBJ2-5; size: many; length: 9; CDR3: ASSGGGTQY
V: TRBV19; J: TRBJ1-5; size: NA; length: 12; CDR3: ASKGGGIHQPQH
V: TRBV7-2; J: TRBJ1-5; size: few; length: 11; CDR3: ASSLAESQPQH
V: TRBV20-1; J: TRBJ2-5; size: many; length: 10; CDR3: SARVAGETQY